This T cell receptor (beta chain) appears in the sequencing data of a study of cytomegalovirus exposure and HLA in healthy donors. This clone showed up just a few times. The antigen is undetermined. The PCR contained 60 Vbeta and 13 Jbeta primers. The method was immunoSEQ multiplex PCR; TCRdb's version includes in-frame clones alone and lacks a portion of them. The data hold about 130,000 clones, with 79% observed a single time. Study results and limitations: Later analysis demonstrated an association between a missense DCLRE1C variant and TCR beta V- and J-gene trimming. An analysis done earlier found most TCR beta V segments productive about 87% or about 30% of the time. Researchers counted 150 to 200 TCR beta chains as cytomegalovirus-associated.

Germline V gene sequence: CDR1 LNHDA, CDR2 SQIVND (reference sequence). V trimming: 5 bases; J trimming: 0 bases; junction bases outside the gene matches: 17. The CDR3 extends over 20 amino acids. The chain employs TRBV19 and TRBJ1-5, with 9 bases aligning to TRBD1. This TCR was recovered from a middle-aged man in good health and CMV-seropositive. Sequencing used PBMCs. The CDR3 region is CASSPPPGTGIWYSNQPQHF. DNA of the CDR3: TGTGCCAGTAGTCCGCCCCCCGGGACAGGGATCTGGTATAGCAATCAGCCCCAGCATTTT.